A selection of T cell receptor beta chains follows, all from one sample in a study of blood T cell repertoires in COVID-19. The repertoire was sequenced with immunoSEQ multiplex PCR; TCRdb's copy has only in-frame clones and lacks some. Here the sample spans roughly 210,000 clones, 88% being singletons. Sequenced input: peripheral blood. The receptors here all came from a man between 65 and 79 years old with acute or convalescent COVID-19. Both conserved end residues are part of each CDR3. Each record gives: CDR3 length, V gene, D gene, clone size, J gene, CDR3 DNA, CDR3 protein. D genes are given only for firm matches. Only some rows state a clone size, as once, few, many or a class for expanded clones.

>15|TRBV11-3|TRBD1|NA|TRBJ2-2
TGTGCCAGCAGTTCGGACAGGGGAAGGACCGGGGAGCTGTTTTTT
CASSSDRGRTGELFF
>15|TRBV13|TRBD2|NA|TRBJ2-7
TGTGCCAGCAGCTTTACGGGACTAGGTTCCGCCGAGCAGTACTTC
CASSFTGLGSAEQYF
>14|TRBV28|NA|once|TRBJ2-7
TGTGCCAGCAGGGAAGCGGGTGGAGTACCCGAGCAGTACTTC
CASREAGGVPEQYF
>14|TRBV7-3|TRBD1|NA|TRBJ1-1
TGTGCCAGCAGCTCGACGGGACAGGCCGCTAGAGCTTTCTTT
CASSSTGQAARAFF
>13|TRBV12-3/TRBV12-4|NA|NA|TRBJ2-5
TGTGCCAGCAGTCTTAGGGGGTTAGAGACCCAGTACTTC
CASSLRGLETQYF
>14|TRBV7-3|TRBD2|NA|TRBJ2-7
TGTGCCAGCAGCTTAGGGGAGGGAGCCTACGAGCAGTACTTC
CASSLGEGAYEQYF
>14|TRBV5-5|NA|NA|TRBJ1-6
TGTGCCAGCAGTTCCAGGGACTGGGATTCACCCCTCCACTTT
CASSSRDWDSPLHF
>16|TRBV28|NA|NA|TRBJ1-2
TGTGCCAGCAGTCCACCCTCGCCAGGGATCGACTATGGCTACACCTTC
CASSPPSPGIDYGYTF
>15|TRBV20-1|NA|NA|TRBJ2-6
TGCAGTGCTAGTATGGGACTCTCTGGGGCCAACGTCCTGACTTTC
CSASMGLSGANVLTF
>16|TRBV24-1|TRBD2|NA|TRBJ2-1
TGTGCCACCAGTGATTTAACTAGCGGCTCCTACAATGAGCAGTTCTTC
CATSDLTSGSYNEQFF
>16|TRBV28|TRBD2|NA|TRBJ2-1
TGTGCCAGCAGTTTATTGGGCGGGAGCTCCTACAATGAGCAGTTCTTC
CASSLLGGSSYNEQFF
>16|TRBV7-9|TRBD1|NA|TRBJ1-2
TGTGCCAGCAGCCGGATAGAACAGGGGGCGCGATATGGCTACACCTTC
CASSRIEQGARYGYTF
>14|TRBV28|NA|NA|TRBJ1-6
TGTGCCAGCAGTTTAGGGCAGGGCTACTCACCCCTCCACTTT
CASSLGQGYSPLHF
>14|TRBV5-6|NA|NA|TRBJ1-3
TGTGCCACCCGGCGGGCGGGCTCTGGAAACACCATATATTTT
CATRRAGSGNTIYF
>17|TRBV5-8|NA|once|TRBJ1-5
TGTGCCAGCAGCTTATACCGGGTCCTAGCGATCAATCAGCCCCAGCATTTT
CASSLYRVLAINQPQHF
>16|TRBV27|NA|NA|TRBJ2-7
TGTGCCAGCAGTGTGCTGACTAGTCACTATTCCTACGAGCAGTACTTC
CASSVLTSHYSYEQYF
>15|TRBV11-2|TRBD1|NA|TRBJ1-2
TGTGCCAGCAGCCCGGGACAGGGGACGAACTATGGCTACACCTTC
CASSPGQGTNYGYTF
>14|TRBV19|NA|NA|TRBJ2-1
TGTGCCACTGCATATGACAGCCCCAGTAGTGAGCAGTTCTTC
CATAYDSPSSEQFF